This note documents a single TCR beta chain sequence. A much larger clone differs by one base, so this may be a read error. This entry is derived from a study of T-cell reconstitution after alpha-beta-depleted transplantation in children. The CDR3 covers 14 residues. Germline lookup yields CDR1 SGHRS and CDR2 YFSETQ. For TCRbeta, the library was prepared with unique molecular identifiers. TCRdb reanalysed the PCR reads using MiXCR and keeps one entry per CDR3 protein. The profile shows 550,000 to 800,000 distinct CDR3 sequences, 10% to 15% of them singletons. The J gene is TRBJ1-4, the V gene TRBV5-1; perhaps TRBD1 as D (6 bases). Sample: PBMCs, taken before TCRalphabeta/CD19-depleted stem cell transplant. This receptor was obtained from a girl aged 2 to 9 with congenital amegakaryocytic thrombocytopenia, due to receive a stem cell transplant. CDR3 DNA: TGCGCCAGCAGTCGGGACACCGGAGACGAAAAACTGTCTTTT. Its translation: CASSRDTGDEKLSF.